The rows below give T cell receptor beta chains drawn from one sample of a study of shared clonotypes between healthy human individuals. Produced via immunoSEQ multiplex PCR; TCRdb's table is partial and in-frame only. Here the sample spans approximately 2.5 million clones, 93% being singletons. The specimen was naive CD4+ T cells from PBMCs. Receptor source: a man younger than 30 in good health. Some clones in this sample may be carry-over from other donors' samples. The CDR3 runs from the conserved cysteine through the conserved F or W. D genes are given only for firm matches. Clone size is stated in some rows and not others, as once, few, many or a class when expanded.

V,size,D,J,CDR3,DNA
TRBV19,.,TRBD2,TRBJ2-4,CASSIRRAGGPGNIQYF,TGTGCCAGTAGTATTCGTAGAGCGGGAGGGCCGGGAAACATTCAGTACTTC
TRBV6-5,.,.,TRBJ1-4,CASRPGVEKLFF,TGTGCCAGCAGACCGGGGGTTGAAAAACTGTTTTTT
TRBV30,.,TRBD2,TRBJ2-2,CAWREIKGLAANTGELFF,TGTGCCTGGAGGGAGATAAAGGGACTAGCGGCGAACACCGGGGAGCTGTTTTTT
TRBV5-4,once,TRBD2,TRBJ2-1,CASSFGGVAGDNEQFF,TGTGCCAGCAGCTTTGGGGGAGTAGCGGGAGATAATGAGCAGTTCTTC
TRBV2,.,.,TRBJ2-7,CASSDPWGSGYEQYF,TGTGCCAGCAGTGATCCGTGGGGCAGCGGCTACGAGCAGTACTTC
TRBV27,.,.,TRBJ1-4,CASSSSGVFNEKLFF,.
TRBV10-3,.,.,TRBJ1-3,CAILGGGNTIYF,TGTGCCATCTTGGGGGGTGGAAACACCATATATTTT
TRBV15,.,.,TRBJ1-5,CATSRDRLGSEPQHF,TGTGCCACCAGCAGAGATCGTTTGGGATCCGAGCCCCAGCATTTT
TRBV19,once,TRBD1,TRBJ1-2,CASSTRQGGYGYTF,TGTGCCAGTAGTACCCGACAGGGAGGGTATGGCTACACCTTC
TRBV28,once,TRBD2,TRBJ2-7,CASSSAGVSYEQYF,TGTGCCAGCAGTTCAGCGGGAGTATCCTACGAGCAGTACTTC
TRBV29-1,.,.,TRBJ1-5,CSVLERDNQPQHF,TGCAGCGTTTTGGAAAGGGACAATCAGCCCCAGCATTTT
TRBV5-1,.,.,TRBJ2-3,CASSPGFSGSPPDTQYF,TGCGCCAGCAGCCCCGGGTTTAGTGGGTCTCCCCCAGATACGCAGTATTTT
TRBV18,once,TRBD1,TRBJ2-3,CASSPPRQGMGDTQYF,TGTGCCAGCTCACCACCGAGACAGGGGATGGGGGATACGCAGTATTTT
TRBV5-1,.,TRBD1,TRBJ2-2,CASRGQGARTGELFF,TGCGCCAGCAGGGGACAGGGGGCGCGCACCGGGGAGCTGTTTTTT
TRBV2,.,.,TRBJ1-5,CASSDEVRRNQPQHF,TGTGCCAGCAGTGATGAGGTCAGGCGCAATCAGCCCCAGCATTTT
TRBV5-1,.,.,TRBJ2-3,CASSLGRDVSTDTQYF,TGCGCCAGCAGCTTGGGCCGGGACGTTAGCACAGATACGCAGTATTTT
TRBV6-6,.,.,TRBJ1-1,CASSYSGGDTEAFF,TGTGCCAGCAGTTACTCGGGGGGGGACACTGAAGCTTTCTTT
TRBV30,.,.,TRBJ2-2,CAWSLGLVVGELFF,TGTGCCTGGAGTCTCGGACTCGTGGTCGGGGAGCTGTTTTTT
TRBV7-8,.,TRBD1,TRBJ1-5,CASSRGQVRQPQHF,TGTGCCAGCAGCCGTGGACAGGTCCGTCAGCCCCAGCATTTT
TRBV30,.,TRBD2,TRBJ2-2,CAWSVIVIAGRSLRRELFF,TGTGCCTGGAGTGTTATAGTAATAGCGGGGAGATCCTTAAGGCGGGAGCTGTTTTTT
TRBV5-1,once,TRBD1,TRBJ2-2,CASSFHVPGQGATGELFF,TGCGCCAGCAGCTTTCATGTCCCGGGACAGGGGGCAACCGGGGAGCTGTTTTTT
TRBV10-1,.,.,TRBJ1-5,CASSALAFGNQPQHF,TGCGCCAGCAGTGCTCTGGCCTTCGGCAATCAGCCCCAGCATTTT
TRBV29-1,.,TRBD1,TRBJ1-2,CSTWTGDGYTF,TGCAGCACCTGGACAGGGGACGGCTACACCTTC
TRBV9,.,.,TRBJ2-2,CASSVGPGGGSNTGELFF,TGTGCCAGCAGCGTAGGTCCCGGGGGCGGGAGTAATACCGGGGAGCTGTTTTTT
TRBV10-3,.,TRBD1,TRBJ2-7,CATTDAGTGTYEQYF,TGTGCCACAACGGATGCCGGGACAGGTACCTACGAGCAGTACTTC
TRBV5-5,.,TRBD1,TRBJ1-2,CASSPGQGNYGYTF,TGTGCCAGCAGCCCGGGACAGGGTAACTATGGCTACACCTTC
TRBV7-9,.,.,TRBJ1-3,CASSLVLPTPGNTIYF,TGTGCCAGCAGCTTAGTTTTGCCAACCCCTGGAAACACCATATATTTT
TRBV10-1,.,.,TRBJ2-1,CASRLTPMEFF,TGCGCCAGCCGTCTCACCCCCATGGAGTTCTTC
TRBV5-1,.,.,TRBJ2-7,CASSLVAGERYEQYF,TGCGCCAGCAGCTTGGTGGCAGGGGAGCGCTACGAGCAGTACTTC
TRBV28,once,.,TRBJ2-7,CASSSPEVRYF,TGTGCCAGCAGTTCGCCTGAGGTGCGGTACTTC
TRBV28,.,.,TRBJ1-3,CASKQTDSGNTIYF,TGTGCCAGCAAGCAAACAGACTCTGGAAACACCATATATTTT
TRBV11-2,.,.,TRBJ2-2,CASSFPKARDTFTGELFF,TGTGCCAGCAGCTTCCCAAAGGCCCGGGACACGTTCACCGGGGAGCTGTTTTTT
TRBV25-1,.,.,TRBJ1-2,CASSEVGGEEGYGYTF,TGTGCCAGCAGTGAAGTAGGGGGGGAGGAGGGCTATGGCTACACCTTC
TRBV30,.,.,TRBJ2-4,CAWGHGIAKNIQYF,TGTGCCTGGGGGCACGGGATAGCCAAAAACATTCAGTACTTC
TRBV18,.,.,TRBJ2-1,CASSPPSTYNEQFF,TGTGCCAGCTCACCACCGTCCACATACAATGAGCAGTTCTTC
TRBV30,few,TRBD1,TRBJ1-2,CAWSVPGTGSGYTF,TGTGCCTGGAGTGTCCCCGGGACAGGGAGTGGCTACACCTTC
TRBV4-2,.,.,TRBJ2-5,CASSLISISSTGQETQYF,TGTGCCAGCAGCCTCATCAGTATCTCATCGACAGGACAAGAGACCCAGTACTTC
TRBV7-8,.,.,TRBJ2-1,CASSFGGRYNEQFF,TGTGCCAGCAGCTTTGGCGGAAGATACAATGAGCAGTTCTTC
TRBV7-2,.,TRBD2,TRBJ2-7,CASSLTSGSSYEQYF,TGTGCCAGCAGCCTTACTAGCGGGAGTTCCTACGAGCAGTACTTC
TRBV4-3,.,TRBD1,TRBJ1-1,CASSPRTGWTEAFF,TGCGCCAGCAGCCCGCGGACAGGGTGGACTGAAGCTTTCTTT
TRBV7-2,.,TRBD1,TRBJ2-7,CASSFTGTGSQYF,TGTGCCAGCAGCTTTACCGGGACAGGGAGTCAGTACTTC
TRBV29-1,.,TRBD1,TRBJ1-1,CSAKTRGQATNTEAFF,TGCAGCGCCAAAACCCGTGGACAGGCGACGAACACTGAAGCTTTCTTT
TRBV7-2,.,.,TRBJ2-2,CASSPQPNAPAVELFF,TGTGCCAGCAGCCCGCAGCCCAACGCCCCGGCCGTGGAGCTGTTTTTT
TRBV28,.,.,TRBJ2-7,CASSPSATYEQYF,TGTGCCAGCAGTCCCTCGGCAACCTACGAGCAGTACTTC
TRBV7-3,.,TRBD2,TRBJ2-1,CASSLIVGTSGRNEQFF,TGTGCCAGCAGCTTAATTGTCGGGACTAGCGGGAGGAATGAGCAGTTCTTC
TRBV28,few,TRBD1,TRBJ1-1,CASSSTGSNTEAFF,TGTGCCAGCAGTTCGACAGGGTCGAACACTGAAGCTTTCTTT
TRBV2,.,TRBD2,TRBJ2-4,CASSEIAGASKNIQYF,TGTGCCAGCAGTGAGATAGCGGGGGCTAGCAAAAACATTCAGTACTTC
TRBV30,.,TRBD2,TRBJ2-5,CARSPGGETQYF,TGTGCCCGGAGCCCGGGGGGAGAGACCCAGTACTTC
TRBV28,few,.,TRBJ2-7,CASSSKTYEQYF,TGTGCCAGCAGTTCTAAGACGTACGAGCAGTACTTC
TRBV6-5,.,.,TRBJ2-3,CASRPVHLSTDTQYF,TGTGCCAGCAGACCCGTACATTTGAGCACAGATACGCAGTATTTT
TRBV10-3,once,.,TRBJ2-5,CAISDQGETQYF,TGTGCCATCAGTGATCAGGGGGAGACCCAGTACTTC
TRBV28,.,.,TRBJ2-4,CASRQTGRSIQYF,TGTGCCAGCAGACAAACAGGGAGGAGCATTCAGTACTTC
TRBV27,.,.,TRBJ2-2,CASRDIEITGELFF,TGTGCCAGCAGGGATATCGAGATCACCGGGGAGCTGTTTTTT
TRBV5-1,.,TRBD2,TRBJ2-1,CASSNLAGPDNEQFF,TGCGCCAGCAGCAACTTAGCGGGGCCAGACAATGAGCAGTTCTTC
TRBV5-6,.,.,TRBJ1-1,CASSINSYTEAFF,TGTGCCAGCAGCATAAACAGCTACACTGAAGCTTTCTTT